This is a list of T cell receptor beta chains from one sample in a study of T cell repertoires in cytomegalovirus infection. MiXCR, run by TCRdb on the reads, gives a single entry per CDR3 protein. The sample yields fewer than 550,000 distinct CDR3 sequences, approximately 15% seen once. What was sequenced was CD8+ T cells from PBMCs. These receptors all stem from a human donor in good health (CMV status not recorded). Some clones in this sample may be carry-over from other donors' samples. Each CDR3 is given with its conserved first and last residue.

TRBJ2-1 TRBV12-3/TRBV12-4 CASTFTSGVFNEQFF
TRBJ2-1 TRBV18 CASSQTGGGYNEQFF
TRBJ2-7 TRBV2 CASWDRGYEQYF
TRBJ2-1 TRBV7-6 CASSLGRAGNEQFF
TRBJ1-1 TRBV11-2 CASSPLPGWNTEAFF
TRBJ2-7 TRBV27 CASSWGTGYEQYF
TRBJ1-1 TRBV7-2 CASSLAGVKHLNTEAFF
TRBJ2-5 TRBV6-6 CASSYSTYRTSPQETQYF
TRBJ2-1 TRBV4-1 CASSQEVSVVVWYNEQFF
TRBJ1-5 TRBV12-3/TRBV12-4 CASSSQGDQPQHF
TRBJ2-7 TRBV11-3 CASSLDLGQGAGEQYF
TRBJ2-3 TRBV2 CASPRGAGVWTDTQYF
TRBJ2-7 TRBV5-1 CASSLGLGSEQYF
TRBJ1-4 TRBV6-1 CASSDTERLGEKLFF
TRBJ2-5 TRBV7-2 CASSSRLAGVETQYF
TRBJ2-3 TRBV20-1 CSARAPGTTTDTQYF
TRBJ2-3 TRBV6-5 CASSRTNTDTQYF
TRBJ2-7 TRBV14 CASSQKEGEQYF
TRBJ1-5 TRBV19 CASAWSFNSNQPQHF
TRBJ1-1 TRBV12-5 CASGLETGNTEAFF
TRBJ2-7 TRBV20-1 CSARPWTETYEQYF
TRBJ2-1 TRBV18 CASSPSAGSYYNEQFF
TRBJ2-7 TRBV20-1 CSARDGTGVIEQYF
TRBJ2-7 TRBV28 CASTLSIDRGYEQYF
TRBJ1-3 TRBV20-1 CSAREGQVGNTIYF
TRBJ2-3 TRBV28 CASCIAGTDTQYF
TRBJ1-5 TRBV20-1 CSARGDRGRDQPQHF
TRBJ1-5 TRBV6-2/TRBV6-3 CASSPDSFYSNQPQHF
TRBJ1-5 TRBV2 CASRPRRSNQPQHF
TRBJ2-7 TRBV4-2 CASSQAGTAILAASYEQYF
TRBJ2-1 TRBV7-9 CASSLPRTATNEQFF
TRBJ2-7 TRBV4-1 CASSQSIEGPGGSYEQYF
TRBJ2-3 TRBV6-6 CASSAHAAPSKDTQYF
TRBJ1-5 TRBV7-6 CASSRGGQNQPQHF
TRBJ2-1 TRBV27 CASSWGGPSEQFF
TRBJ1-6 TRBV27 CASRTGTGGSPLHF
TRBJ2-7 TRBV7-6 CASSLKQGSPYEQYF
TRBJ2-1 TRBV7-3 CASRSDGSGNNEQFF
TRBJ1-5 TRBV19 CASSSDLERENQPQHF
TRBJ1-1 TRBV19 CASMRDLIGARGNTEAFF
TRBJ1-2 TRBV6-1 CALGPVIHRAYGYTF
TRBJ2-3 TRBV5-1 CASGYPGLAGEDTQYF
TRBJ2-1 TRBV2 CASRPRGTGVYNEQFF
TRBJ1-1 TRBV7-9 CASSLAATANTEAFF
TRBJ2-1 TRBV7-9 CASSLPRLGQSSYNEQFF
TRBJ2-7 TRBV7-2 CASSLGELAGGRGEQYF
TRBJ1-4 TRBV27 CASSLTGRGLNEKLFF
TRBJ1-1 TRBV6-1 CASGTENTEAFF
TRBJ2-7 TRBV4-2 CASSHRTAVSYEQYF
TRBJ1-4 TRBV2 CASGRGNEKLFF
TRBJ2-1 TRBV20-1 CSARPNQGASYNEQFF
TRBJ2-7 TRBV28 CASSPARGSINEQYF
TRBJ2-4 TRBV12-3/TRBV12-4 CASRLSGRSAKNIQYF
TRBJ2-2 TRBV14 CASSRMREAYTGELFF
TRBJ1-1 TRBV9 CASSTQGGDTEAFF
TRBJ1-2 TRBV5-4 CASSPPGQGDGYTF
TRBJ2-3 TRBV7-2 CASSLTDKMDTKYF
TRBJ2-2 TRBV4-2 CASSHYITRTSGGGELFF